Each of the 14 T cell receptor beta chains below was sequenced from the same sample in a study of PD-1 blockade in classical Hodgkin lymphoma. Produced via immunoSEQ multiplex PCR; TCRdb's table is partial and in-frame only. The sample lists 30,000 to 40,000 clones, around nine tenths occurring once. Time point noted: cycle 4 day 1 (C4D1), after more than five weeks of nivolumab. Brentuximab vedotin exposure varied among the patients, all of whom had relapsed after autologous stem cell transplantation. Researchers report purifying CD4+ T cells from thawed PBMCs by magnetic negative selection. This specimen was CD4+ T cells from blood, taken before the fourth cycle of nivolumab. These receptors originate from a human donor with classical Hodgkin lymphoma.

The chain combines TRBV5-1 with TRBJ1-3, with D maybe TRBD1 (5 bases). This CDR3 has 15 residues. Germline assignment: CDR1 SGHRS and CDR2 YFSETQ. The V and J ends lost 4 bases and 0 bases respectively, with 11 bases between them. The CDR3 bases are TGCGCCAGCAGCAGGGGAACCCTCTCTGGAAACACCATATATTTT. This encodes CASSRGTLSGNTIYF.

The chain joins TRBV11-2 to TRBJ1-5; 12 bases agree with TRBD1. V lost 0 bases and J lost 7; bases outside the gene matches: 16. Germline V gives CDR1 SGHAT, CDR2 FQNNGV. The CDR3 runs 20 residues. The CDR3 reads CASSLDIWGQGAAGEQPQHF. CDR3 sequence (DNA): TGTGCCAGCAGCTTAGACATCTGGGGACAGGGGGCCGCGGGGGAACAGCCCCAGCATTTT.

V gene TRBV12-5 combines with J gene TRBJ1-5, with 8 bases lining up with TRBD1. With V trimmed by 6 bases and J by 5 bases, 6 bases remained unmatched. Looked up from germline, CDR1 is LGHNT and CDR2 is FRNRAP. The CDR3 extends over 14 amino acids. This chain's CDR3 is CASGPDRDHQPQHF. The CDR3 region has the DNA TGTGCTAGTGGCCCGGACAGGGACCATCAGCCCCAGCATTTT.

V and J are TRBV4-1 and TRBJ1-1; 8 bases are a match to TRBD1. V shed 3 bases and J 1 base; nucleotides not matched to a gene: 4. The CDR3 length is 15 residues. CDR1 is MGHRA, CDR2 YSYEKL, per germline. The chain's CDR3 is CASSHFGTGNTEAFF. The CDR3 DNA reads TGCGCCAGCAGCCACTTCGGGACAGGGAACACTGAAGCTTTCTTT.

This clone was observed a single time. Written as DNA, the CDR3 is TGTGCCTGGAGTGTACTGCGTGGGGCCAACGTCCTGACTTTC. Residues: CAWSVLRGANVLTF. The chain carries TRBV30 and TRBJ2-6, with no clear D. Looked up from germline, CDR1 is GTSNPN and CDR2 is SVGIG (reference sequence). The V and J ends lost 0 bases and 3 bases respectively, with 6 bases between them. The CDR3 runs 14 residues.

V and J are TRBV25-1 and TRBJ2-2; D may be TRBD1 or TRBD2 (5 bases each). The CDR3 sequence is 13 residues long. Trimming took off 4 bases at V and 6 bases at J, with 9 bases between the two ends. Germline V gene lookup returns CDR1 MGHDK and CDR2 SYGVNS. CDR3: CASSGRGAGELFF. DNA of the CDR3: TGTGCCAGCAGTGGCCGGGGCGCCGGGGAGCTGTTTTTT.

The CDR3 is CASSLGTSGTDTQYF. As DNA, the CDR3 is TGTGCCAGCAGTCTAGGGACTAGCGGCACAGATACGCAGTATTTT. The V gene is TRBV6-4, the J gene TRBJ2-3; 10 bases fit TRBD2. The CDR3 runs 15 residues. The germline CDR1 and CDR2 sequences are MRHNA and SNTAGT. After removal of 5 bases from V and 1 base from J, the junction contained 3 bases not matched to a gene.

The rearrangement joins TRBV30 to TRBJ2-7; the D call may be TRBD1 or TRBD2 (6 bases each). With 0 bases removed from V and 0 bases from J, the gap between germline ends came to 15 bases. The CDR3 is 16 amino acids. Germline assignment: CDR1 GTSNPN and CDR2 SVGIG (reference sequence). The CDR3 DNA reads as TGTGCCTGGAGTGTAATAGGGGGAGGAAACTCCTACGAGCAGTACTTC. Its translation: CAWSVIGGGNSYEQYF.

The CDR3 region has the DNA TGTGCCAGCTCACCAGAGGGCAGGCCCAAAAACATTCAGTACTTC. Translating gives CASSPEGRPKNIQYF. V is TRBV18 and J is TRBJ2-4; possibly TRBD2 for D (5 bases). This CDR3 comprises 15 residues. Between the trimmed V and J ends, which lost 2 bases and 2 bases, there was a span of 10 bases. CDR1 and CDR2 from the germline V gene are KGHSH and LQKENI.

The chain employs TRBV29-1 and TRBJ1-4; maybe TRBD1 (5 bases). Germline V gene sequence: CDR1 SQVTM, CDR2 ANQGSEA. CDR3 size: 13 residues. V lost 6 bases and J lost 7, with 15 bases in between. Here the CDR3 reads CSVHEGLREKLFF. The CDR3 nucleotides are TGCAGCGTCCACGAGGGGCTACGTGAAAAACTGTTTTTT.

V is TRBV11-1 and J is TRBJ2-1; TRBD1 is a possible D gene (5 bases). The CDR3 runs to 18 residues. The V gene lost 1 base and the J gene lost 10 bases, with 26 bases spanning the gap. Germline CDR1 is SGHAT and CDR2 is FQDESV (reference sequence). In DNA form, the CDR3 reads TGTGCCAGCAGCTTAGGGCCTCGACAGCCCGCCCCTACAATGGAGCAGTTCTTC. Protein: CASSLGPRQPAPTMEQFF.

The chain combines TRBV11-2 with TRBJ2-1, with 9 bases that match TRBD2. This CDR3 contains 14 residues. V was clipped by 7 bases and J by 3 bases; unmatched bases: 4. Germline-derived CDR1 and CDR2 are SGHAT and FQNNGV. CDR3 region: CASKLTSGYNEQFF. As DNA, the CDR3 is TGTGCCAGCAAGTTGACTAGCGGCTACAATGAGCAGTTCTTC.

This chain links TRBV6-5 with TRBJ2-1, with a weak D call TRBD1 (6 bases). With 5 bases removed from V and 4 bases from J, the gap between germline ends came to 12 bases. CDR1 and CDR2 from the germline V gene are MNHEY and SVGAGI. CDR3 length: 14 residues. The CDR3 reads CASSTRGRYNEQFF. The CDR3 DNA reads TGTGCCAGCAGTACTAGGGGGAGATACAATGAGCAGTTCTTC.

This clone showed up just once. The CDR3 bases are TGTGCCAGCATCTTCACAGGGGGCGCCACTGAAGCTTTCTTT. Translating gives CASIFTGGATEAFF. The chain links TRBV7-9 to TRBJ1-1; TRBD1 matches at 9 bases. The germline V gene has CDR1 SEHNR and CDR2 FQNEAQ (reference sequence). The V and J ends lost 7 bases and 4 bases, in that order; junction bases with no gene match: 7. This CDR3 region has 14 residues.